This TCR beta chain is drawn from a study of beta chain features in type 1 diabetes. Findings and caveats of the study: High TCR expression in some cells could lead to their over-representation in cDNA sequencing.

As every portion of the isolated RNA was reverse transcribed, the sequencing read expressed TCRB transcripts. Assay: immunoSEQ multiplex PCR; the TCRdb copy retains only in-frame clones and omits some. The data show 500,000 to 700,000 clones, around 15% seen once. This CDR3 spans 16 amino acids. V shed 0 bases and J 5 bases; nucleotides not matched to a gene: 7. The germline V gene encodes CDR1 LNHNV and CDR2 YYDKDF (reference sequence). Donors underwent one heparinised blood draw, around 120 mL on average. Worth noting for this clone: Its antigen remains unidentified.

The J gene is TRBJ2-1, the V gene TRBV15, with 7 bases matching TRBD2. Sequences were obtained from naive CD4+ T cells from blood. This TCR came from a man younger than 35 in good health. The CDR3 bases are TGTGCCACCAGCAGAGAGGGGCTAGCGGTCCACAATGAGCAGTTCTTC. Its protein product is CATSREGLAVHNEQFF.